A selection of T cell receptor beta chains follows, all from one sample in a study of cytomegalovirus exposure and HLA in healthy donors. The repertoire was sequenced with immunoSEQ multiplex PCR; TCRdb's copy has only in-frame clones and lacks some. In the table there are 100,000 or so clones, 83% of which are singletons. Sequences were obtained from PBMCs. The receptors were gathered from a man younger than 35 in good health and CMV-seronegative. The CDR3 runs from the conserved cysteine through the conserved F or W. The order of the fields is clone size, D gene, J gene, V gene, CDR3 protein, CDR3 DNA. A D gene is named only where the DNA matches it firmly. Only some rows state a clone size, as once, few, many or a class for expanded clones.

clone_size: -
d_call: -
j_call: TRBJ1-5
v_call: TRBV10-3
cdr3_aa: CAISESGSAPNQPQHF
cdr3_nt: TGTGCCATCAGTGAGTCCGGAAGCGCCCCTAATCAGCCCCAGCATTTT

clone_size: -
d_call: TRBD2
j_call: TRBJ2-2
v_call: TRBV29-1
cdr3_aa: CSVRTSGVNTGELFF
cdr3_nt: TGCAGCGTCAGGACTAGCGGGGTGAACACCGGGGAGCTGTTTTTT

clone_size: -
d_call: -
j_call: TRBJ1-5
v_call: TRBV7-2
cdr3_aa: CASSFQGQRYQPQHF
cdr3_nt: TGTGCCAGCAGCTTCCAGGGGCAGAGGTATCAGCCCCAGCATTTT

clone_size: -
d_call: TRBD2
j_call: TRBJ2-1
v_call: TRBV27
cdr3_aa: CASSWASGRNEQFF
cdr3_nt: TGTGCCAGCAGTTGGGCTAGCGGGAGAAATGAGCAGTTCTTC

clone_size: -
d_call: TRBD2
j_call: TRBJ2-7
v_call: TRBV11-2
cdr3_aa: CASKLSRTSGGHYEQYF
cdr3_nt: TGTGCCAGCAAATTATCCCGCACTAGCGGGGGACACTACGAGCAGTACTTC

clone_size: -
d_call: -
j_call: TRBJ2-3
v_call: TRBV28
cdr3_aa: CASSLTNHLGTQYF
cdr3_nt: TGTGCCAGCAGTCTGACAAACCATCTGGGTACGCAGTATTTT

clone_size: -
d_call: TRBD1
j_call: TRBJ1-3
v_call: TRBV30
cdr3_aa: CAWSLGMEGAAGNTIYF
cdr3_nt: TGTGCCTGGAGTTTGGGGATGGAGGGGGCAGCTGGAAACACCATATATTTT

clone_size: -
d_call: TRBD1
j_call: TRBJ2-5
v_call: TRBV10-3
cdr3_aa: CAIRGTEETQYF
cdr3_nt: TGTGCCATCAGAGGGACAGAAGAGACCCAGTACTTC

clone_size: -
d_call: TRBD1
j_call: TRBJ1-3
v_call: TRBV28
cdr3_aa: CASSLGQGGNTIYF
cdr3_nt: TGTGCCAGCAGTCTAGGACAGGGGGGAAACACCATATATTTT

clone_size: -
d_call: TRBD1
j_call: TRBJ2-3
v_call: TRBV10-3
cdr3_aa: CAISTPGQGMTDTQYF
cdr3_nt: TGTGCCATCAGCACCCCTGGACAGGGGATGACAGATACGCAGTATTTT

clone_size: few
d_call: TRBD2
j_call: TRBJ2-7
v_call: TRBV7-9
cdr3_aa: CASSLVGGSAYEQYF
cdr3_nt: TGTGCCAGCAGCTTAGTGGGCGGGAGCGCCTACGAGCAGTACTTC

clone_size: -
d_call: TRBD1
j_call: TRBJ1-2
v_call: TRBV4-3
cdr3_aa: CASSQERDSLYGYTF
cdr3_nt: TGCGCCAGCAGCCAAGAACGGGACAGTCTCTATGGCTACACCTTC

clone_size: -
d_call: TRBD1
j_call: TRBJ1-2
v_call: TRBV7-9
cdr3_aa: CASSSLGQGAYFYGYTF
cdr3_nt: TGTGCCAGCAGCTCCCTTGGACAGGGGGCCTATTTCTATGGCTACACCTTC

clone_size: -
d_call: TRBD1
j_call: TRBJ1-1
v_call: TRBV11-2
cdr3_aa: CASSLGGQGARGAFF
cdr3_nt: TGTGCCAGCAGCTTAGGGGGACAGGGGGCGAGGGGAGCTTTCTTT

clone_size: -
d_call: -
j_call: TRBJ2-1
v_call: TRBV20-1
cdr3_aa: CSARRGEQFF
cdr3_nt: TGCAGTGCTCGCAGGGGTGAGCAGTTCTTC

clone_size: -
d_call: TRBD1
j_call: TRBJ2-7
v_call: TRBV5-4
cdr3_aa: CASSLWDRASYEQYF
cdr3_nt: TGTGCCAGCAGCTTGTGGGACAGAGCCTCCTACGAGCAGTACTTC

clone_size: -
d_call: TRBD2
j_call: TRBJ2-3
v_call: TRBV19
cdr3_aa: CASSIRTSFGTQYF
cdr3_nt: TGTGCCAGTAGTATAAGGACTAGTTTTGGTACGCAGTATTTT

clone_size: -
d_call: TRBD1
j_call: TRBJ2-7
v_call: TRBV28
cdr3_aa: CASSSPFRGQARSEQYF
cdr3_nt: TGTGCCAGCAGTTCCCCCTTCAGGGGGCAGGCTAGAAGCGAGCAGTACTTC

clone_size: -
d_call: -
j_call: TRBJ1-5
v_call: TRBV5-6
cdr3_aa: CASSLAGSGPQHF
cdr3_nt: TGTGCCAGCAGCTTGGCGGGATCGGGGCCCCAGCATTTT

clone_size: -
d_call: -
j_call: TRBJ1-5
v_call: TRBV2
cdr3_aa: CASSDSQPQHF
cdr3_nt: TGTGCCAGCAGTGACAGTCAGCCCCAGCATTTT

clone_size: -
d_call: -
j_call: TRBJ2-1
v_call: TRBV2
cdr3_aa: CASRSTGNEQFF
cdr3_nt: TGTGCCAGCCGATCGACTGGTAATGAGCAGTTCTTC

clone_size: -
d_call: -
j_call: TRBJ1-2
v_call: TRBV6-5
cdr3_aa: CASSYSAGTNYGYTF
cdr3_nt: TGTGCCAGCAGTTACTCCGCCGGGACTAACTATGGCTACACCTTC

clone_size: -
d_call: TRBD2
j_call: TRBJ2-3
v_call: TRBV10-2
cdr3_aa: CASSQGGGRVTDTQYF
cdr3_nt: TGCGCCAGCAGTCAAGGTGGCGGGAGGGTCACAGATACGCAGTATTTT

clone_size: -
d_call: TRBD1
j_call: TRBJ1-5
v_call: TRBV5-6
cdr3_aa: CASSPGQGANQPQHF
cdr3_nt: TGTGCCAGCAGCCCAGGACAGGGGGCAAATCAGCCCCAGCATTTT

clone_size: few
d_call: TRBD1
j_call: TRBJ1-1
v_call: TRBV5-1
cdr3_aa: CASSKQGENTEAFF
cdr3_nt: TGCGCCAGCAGCAAACAGGGGGAGAACACTGAAGCTTTCTTT

clone_size: -
d_call: -
j_call: TRBJ1-1
v_call: TRBV5-1
cdr3_aa: CASSSREGTEAFF
cdr3_nt: TGCGCCAGCAGCTCCCGGGAAGGGACTGAAGCTTTCTTT

clone_size: -
d_call: -
j_call: TRBJ1-2
v_call: TRBV2
cdr3_aa: CASSEEVAGADGYTF
cdr3_nt: TGTGCCAGCAGTGAGGAAGTGGCGGGGGCGGATGGCTACACCTTC

clone_size: -
d_call: -
j_call: TRBJ2-1
v_call: TRBV9
cdr3_aa: CASSSGGARYNEQFF
cdr3_nt: TGTGCCAGCAGCTCAGGAGGGGCGCGGTACAATGAGCAGTTCTTC

clone_size: -
d_call: -
j_call: TRBJ2-2
v_call: TRBV5-1
cdr3_aa: CASSRGTTNTGELFF
cdr3_nt: TGCGCCAGCAGCAGGGGGACGACGAACACCGGGGAGCTGTTTTTT

clone_size: -
d_call: TRBD1
j_call: TRBJ1-2
v_call: TRBV5-1
cdr3_aa: CASSFGQGSGGYTF
cdr3_nt: TGCGCCAGCAGCTTCGGACAGGGGTCGGGTGGCTACACCTTC

clone_size: -
d_call: TRBD1
j_call: TRBJ2-3
v_call: TRBV7-6
cdr3_aa: CASSPGTGGTADTQYF
cdr3_nt: TGTGCCAGCAGCCCGGGGACAGGGGGCACCGCAGATACGCAGTATTTT

clone_size: -
d_call: TRBD2
j_call: TRBJ2-1
v_call: TRBV9
cdr3_aa: CASSAGPGTSGRRSYNEQFF
cdr3_nt: TGTGCCAGCAGCGCCGGGCCCGGGACTAGCGGGAGGCGCTCCTACAATGAGCAGTTCTTC

clone_size: -
d_call: TRBD1
j_call: TRBJ1-1
v_call: TRBV7-9
cdr3_aa: CASSASPDRGRTEAFF
cdr3_nt: TGTGCCAGCAGCGCATCCCCCGACAGGGGGCGAACTGAAGCTTTCTTT

clone_size: -
d_call: TRBD1
j_call: TRBJ2-7
v_call: TRBV28
cdr3_aa: CASRVTGALLYEQYF
cdr3_nt: TGTGCCAGCAGAGTGACAGGGGCCTTACTTTACGAGCAGTACTTC

clone_size: -
d_call: -
j_call: TRBJ1-5
v_call: TRBV19
cdr3_aa: CASRGRARNQPQHF
cdr3_nt: TGTGCCAGCCGGGGGAGGGCCCGCAATCAGCCCCAGCATTTT

clone_size: -
d_call: -
j_call: TRBJ2-3
v_call: TRBV6-1
cdr3_aa: CASSERLADTQYF
cdr3_nt: TGTGCCAGCAGTGAAAGACTGGCAGATACGCAGTATTTT

clone_size: -
d_call: -
j_call: TRBJ2-7
v_call: TRBV30
cdr3_aa: CAWGEQRAYEQYF
cdr3_nt: TGTGCCTGGGGGGAGCAAAGGGCCTACGAGCAGTACTTC

clone_size: once
d_call: TRBD1
j_call: TRBJ1-1
v_call: TRBV7-2
cdr3_aa: CASSSSPRDRVTEAFF
cdr3_nt: TGTGCCAGCAGCTCGTCTCCTCGGGACAGAGTCACTGAAGCTTTCTTT

clone_size: -
d_call: -
j_call: TRBJ2-3
v_call: TRBV21-1
cdr3_aa: CASSKGSGNTQYF
cdr3_nt: TGTGCCAGCAGCAAGGGTTCAGGAAATACGCAGTATTTT

clone_size: few
d_call: -
j_call: TRBJ2-5
v_call: TRBV10-3
cdr3_aa: CAISQGGPQETQYF
cdr3_nt: TGTGCCATCAGTCAAGGAGGGCCCCAAGAGACCCAGTACTTC

clone_size: -
d_call: TRBD2
j_call: TRBJ2-1
v_call: TRBV11-1
cdr3_aa: CASSLGGAGVGDEQFF
cdr3_nt: TGTGCCAGCAGCTTAGGGGGCGCGGGAGTAGGCGATGAGCAGTTCTTC

clone_size: -
d_call: -
j_call: TRBJ1-1
v_call: TRBV6-1
cdr3_aa: CASSESARGNTEAFF
cdr3_nt: TGTGCCAGCAGTGAATCGGCCAGGGGGAACACTGAAGCTTTCTTT

clone_size: once
d_call: TRBD1
j_call: TRBJ1-5
v_call: TRBV9
cdr3_aa: CASSLGQGEQPQHF
cdr3_nt: TGTGCCAGCAGCCTCGGACAGGGAGAACAGCCCCAGCATTTT

clone_size: -
d_call: TRBD2
j_call: TRBJ2-7
v_call: TRBV6-1
cdr3_aa: CASSEMTSGSYEQYF
cdr3_nt: TGTGCCAGCAGTGAAATGACTAGCGGATCCTACGAGCAGTACTTC

clone_size: -
d_call: -
j_call: TRBJ1-2
v_call: TRBV29-1
cdr3_aa: CSVDGEGNGYTF
cdr3_nt: TGCAGCGTTGATGGGGAGGGTAACGGCTACACCTTC

clone_size: -
d_call: TRBD1
j_call: TRBJ2-3
v_call: TRBV2
cdr3_aa: CASRATGGASDTQYF
cdr3_nt: TGTGCCAGCAGGGCTACAGGGGGCGCTTCAGATACGCAGTATTTT

clone_size: -
d_call: -
j_call: TRBJ2-7
v_call: TRBV30
cdr3_aa: CAWKRSSYEQYF
cdr3_nt: TGTGCCTGGAAGCGCAGCTCCTACGAGCAGTACTTC

clone_size: -
d_call: -
j_call: TRBJ2-3
v_call: TRBV6-5
cdr3_aa: CASSSLRAWDTQYF
cdr3_nt: TGTGCCAGCAGTTCACTCAGGGCCTGGGATACGCAGTATTTT

clone_size: -
d_call: TRBD2
j_call: TRBJ2-5
v_call: TRBV10-3
cdr3_aa: CAISLSGLAGAGETQYF
cdr3_nt: TGTGCCATCAGTCTCTCGGGACTAGCGGGAGCTGGTGAGACCCAGTACTTC

clone_size: -
d_call: -
j_call: TRBJ1-1
v_call: TRBV19
cdr3_aa: CASSMSGGMNTEAFF
cdr3_nt: TGTGCCAGTAGTATGTCGGGCGGGATGAACACTGAAGCTTTCTTT

clone_size: -
d_call: TRBD1
j_call: TRBJ1-2
v_call: TRBV5-1
cdr3_aa: CASSPEGTGRSGYTF
cdr3_nt: TGCGCCAGCAGCCCAGAGGGGACAGGACGTAGTGGCTACACCTTC

clone_size: -
d_call: -
j_call: TRBJ2-7
v_call: TRBV6-5
cdr3_aa: CASSYSERTYEQYF
cdr3_nt: TGTGCCAGCAGTTACTCCGAGCGGACCTACGAGCAGTACTTC